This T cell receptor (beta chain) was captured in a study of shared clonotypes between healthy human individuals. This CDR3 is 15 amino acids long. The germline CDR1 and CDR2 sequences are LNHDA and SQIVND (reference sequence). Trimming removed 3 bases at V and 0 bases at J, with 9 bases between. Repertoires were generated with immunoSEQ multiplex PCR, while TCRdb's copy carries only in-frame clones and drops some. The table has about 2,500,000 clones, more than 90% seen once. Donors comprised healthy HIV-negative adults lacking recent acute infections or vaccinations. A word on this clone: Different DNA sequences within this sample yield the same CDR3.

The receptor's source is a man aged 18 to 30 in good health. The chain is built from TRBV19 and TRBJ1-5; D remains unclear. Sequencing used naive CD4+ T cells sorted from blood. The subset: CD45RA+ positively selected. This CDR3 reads CASSIEGYSNQPQHF. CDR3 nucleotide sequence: TGTGCCAGTAGTATTGAGGGATATAGCAATCAGCCCCAGCATTTT.